This T cell receptor (beta chain) was captured in a study of vaccination and CD4 T cells after COVID-19. The wider study: Once diagnosed, patients had post-COVID samples drawn a median approximately 100 days later (range 35 to 161).

This clonotype was seen a few times. Its antigen is still unknown. Trimming took 0 bases from V and 2 from J; bases not matched to a gene: 9. Germline assignment: CDR1 DFQATT and CDR2 SNEGSKA (reference sequence). The CDR3 sequence is 16 residues long. The treatment here: approximately nine-day PBMC culture with coronavirus spike peptide pools or control peptides (ViraFEST assay). With the Oncomine TCR Beta short-read assay, DNA from cultured CD4+ T cells was sequenced. TCRdb called the PCR reads again in MiXCR, with one record for every CDR3 protein. This table holds 20,000 to 25,000 distinct CDR3 sequences, 43% found once.

Material: CD4+ T cells from blood, cultured in vitro. The V and J genes are TRBV20-1 and TRBJ2-5, with 7 bases matching TRBD2. This clonotype was sampled from a human donor who had recovered from COVID-19. In DNA, the CDR3 is TGCAGTGCTAGAGATCCCGTTTCTAGCGGACAAGAGACCCAGTACTTC. Amino acid sequence: CSARDPVSSGQETQYF.